This TCR beta chain came from a study of tissue T cells after allogeneic stem cell transplantation. TCRdb's table, derived via immunoSEQ multiplex PCR, lists solely in-frame clones and lacks some. The sample contains several thousand clones, around 43% of which appear only once. Only a few counts were recorded for this clone. Gene names are mouse gene names. The missing CDR3 end, 1 residue past where the read stops, is filled in from the germline J gene. V was shortened by 4 bases and J by 2 bases, with 9 bases between the two germline ends. From germline, CDR1 is KGHPV and CDR2 FQNQEV (reference sequence). This CDR3 is built from 14 residues. Described time point: mouse harvest day 14 after allogeneic transplant. The graft held 10^6 splenic CD5+ T cells and 10^7 T-cell-depleted bone marrow cells. This mouse GVHD model was MHC-mismatched B6 to BALB/c, profiled day 7 or 14.

The source material was lymph node tissue. The V and J genes are TRBV26 and TRBJ1-3; D perhaps matches TRBD1 (6 bases). The sequence derives from a female BALB/c mouse given C57BL/6 T cells with graft-versus-host disease after an allogeneic hematopoietic cell transplant. The sequenced part of the CDR3 DNA is TGTGCCAGCAGTCGTGGGGGGCCTGGAAATACGCTCTAT. It specifies CASSRGGPGNTLY. The CDR3 as a whole reads CASSRGGPGNTLYF.